This T cell receptor beta chain was observed in a study of blood T cell repertoires in COVID-19. About the study: Whether acute or convalescent, the COVID-19 samples came from the United States, Italy and Spain. The cDNA or gDNA used as material had been derived from T cells, B-cell-depleted T cells, or PBMCs.

The CDR3 is made up of 14 amino acids. CDR1 ENHRY and CDR2 SYGVKD come from the germline V gene. The V gene lost 6 bases and the J gene lost 2 bases, with 11 bases spanning the gap. In the original workflow: Nucleated cell counts were estimated from reference gene primer amplification. The method was immunoSEQ multiplex PCR; TCRdb's version includes in-frame clones alone and lacks a portion of them. D and trimming were read from the DNA, whereas the V and J calls and clone size are those reported in that table. This table has 140,000 to 150,000 clones, approximately 80% appearing once. The chain recombines TRBV10-3 with TRBJ2-1; maybe TRBD2 (5 bases). Input material: peripheral blood. The source is a woman in her fifties or sixties with acute or convalescent COVID-19. DNA for the CDR3: TGTGCCATCAGCCCCTCGGGAACCTACAATGAGCAGTTCTTC. Translating it yields CAISPSGTYNEQFF.